This TCR beta chain was sequenced in a study of T cell responses to AZD1222 COVID-19 vaccine. Data came from immunoSEQ multiplex PCR; TCRdb stores just in-frame clones and leaves some out. The table shows over 120,000 clones, with 80% to 95% occurring only once. Points on this clone: The antigen is undetermined.

Points from the study as a whole: CD4 TCRs associated with vaccination spanned spike, dominating at 160-218 and 743-854.

The material was peripheral blood, obtained on day 0 of AZD1222 vaccination. The receptor was derived from an adult in good health.

CDR3 residues: CSAPATYGYTF. The CDR3 DNA sequence: TGCAGTGCTCCAGCGACCTATGGCTACACCTTC. The gene calls are TRBV20-1 and TRBJ1-2; D gene uncertain. With 5 bases removed from V and 4 bases from J, the gap between germline ends came to 8 bases. The CDR3 spans 11 residues. The germline gives CDR1 DFQATT, CDR2 SNEGSKA (reference sequence).